The following is a TCR beta chain sequence with its context. Its matching antigen is unknown. The sample originates from a study of shared clonotypes between healthy human individuals. Study-wide points: Rarefaction curves obtained for sorted subsets showed sequencing incomplete despite large depth. Clonotype sharing among donors likely depends on sequencing depth.

A CD45RA-negative memory subset and a CD45RA+ naive subset were separated from the CD4+ cells. This CDR3 spans 15 amino acids. V lost 3 bases and J 5 bases, leaving 14 bases between the germline ends. Germline lookup yields CDR1 ENHRY and CDR2 SYGVKD. Original processing notes: As immunoSEQ supplied junction-only sequences (without quality scores), filtering differed. Sequencing was performed with immunoSEQ multiplex PCR; in TCRdb, only in-frame clones are kept and a portion is missing. Clone size and the V and J calls come from that table; the DNA yielded D and trimming. The sample yields more than 1,200,000 clones, around 98.5% seen once.

The sequence derives from a man younger than 45 in good health. The sample consisted of naive CD4+ T cells sorted from blood. Subset of the sample: CD45RA+ positively selected. The rearrangement uses TRBV10-3 and TRBJ1-3; D remains ambiguous. As DNA, the CDR3 is TGTGCCATCAGTGAAGGGATGAGTGCTAGAAACACCATATATTTT. Its translation is CAISEGMSARNTIYF.